Below are 10 T cell receptor beta chains sequenced from a single sample in a study of OX40 agonist ivuxolimab in advanced cancers. The method was immunoSEQ multiplex PCR; TCRdb's version includes in-frame clones alone and lacks a portion of them. The repertoire holds about 51,000 clones, with over 75% as singletons. The sample was CD4+ or CD8+ T cells sorted from blood, taken in a trial of the OX40 agonist ivuxolimab. These receptors originate from an adult with an advanced solid tumor such as melanoma, head and neck, liver or kidney cancer.

The chain uses TRBV28 and TRBJ2-7, with D perhaps matching TRBD2 (6 bases). V was cut by 3 bases and J by 0 bases, with 15 bases left in between. CDR1 is MDHEN, CDR2 SYDVKM, per germline. The CDR3 length is 16 residues. The CDR3 DNA reads TGTGCCAGCAGTTTCATTGGGGGGTTGAGCTCCTACGAGCAGTACTTC. This sequence encodes CASSFIGGLSSYEQYF.

Only one count was recorded for this clone. The genes are TRBV19 and TRBJ2-1; maybe TRBD1 (7 bases). The CDR3 loop spans 14 amino acids. Trimming shortened V by 6 bases and J by 9 bases, and 18 bases separated the two germline ends. In germline, CDR1 is LNHDA, CDR2 SQIVND (reference sequence). The CDR3 loop is CASSYRGAGSEQFF. The CDR3 coding sequence is TGTGCCAGTAGCTACAGGGGAGCCGGGAGTGAGCAGTTCTTC.

CDR3 in amino acids: CASSVRGSQETQYF. The CDR3 nucleotides are TGTGCCAGCAGTGTAAGGGGGAGCCAAGAGACCCAGTACTTC. The V call is TRBV2, the J call TRBJ2-5; D possibly corresponds to TRBD1 (6 bases). Germline lookup yields CDR1 SNHLY and CDR2 FYNNEI. The ends were cut back, 4 bases at V and 1 base at J, with 10 bases in the middle. The CDR3 spans 14 residues.

On this clone: It may be a read error: a sequence one base away is much more abundant. The sample has other DNA sequences that encode this CDR3 too. CDR3 bases: TGTGCCAGCCGCCCCGGGACAGGATTCTATGGCTACACCTTC. Translated, it gives CASRPGTGFYGYTF. The J gene is TRBJ1-2, the V gene TRBV7-9, with 8 nucleotides matching TRBD1. V was clipped by 8 bases and J by 4 bases; unmatched bases: 9. In germline, CDR1 is SEHNR, CDR2 FQNEAQ (reference sequence). The CDR3 covers 14 residues. The full variable domain, with the rest looked up from reference TRBV7-9 and TRBJ1-2, is DTGVSQNPRHKITKRGQNVTFRCDPISEHNRLYWYRQTLGQGPEFLTYFQNEAQLEKSRLLSDRFSAERPKGSFSTLEIQRTEQGDSAMYLCASRPGTGFYGYTFGSGTRLTVV.

In this sample, this clone turned up a few times. The V and J genes are TRBV18 and TRBJ2-7; no reliable D call. Trimming shortened V by 4 bases and J by 3 bases, and 7 bases separated the two germline ends. Germline V gives CDR1 KGHSH, CDR2 LQKENI. This CDR3 contains 12 residues. DNA for the CDR3: TGTGCCAGCTCACTGACGGTCTACGAGCAGTACTTC. Encoded protein: CASSLTVYEQYF.

This clone was counted only a few times. The V gene is TRBV7-9, the J gene TRBJ1-2, with D possibly TRBD1 on 6 matching bases. Between the trimmed V and J ends, which lost 1 base and 3 bases, there was a span of 9 bases. CDR1 and CDR2 (germline): SEHNR, FQNEAQ (reference sequence). CDR3 length: 14 residues. CDR3 DNA: TGTGCCAGCAGCTTAGAGCAGGGGTACTATGGCTACACCTTC. As protein: CASSLEQGYYGYTF.

The chain is built from TRBV27 and TRBJ1-5, with D possibly being TRBD1 (5 bases). The germline CDR1 and CDR2 sequences are MNHEY and SMNVEV (reference sequence). This CDR3 is 16 amino acids long. With 5 bases removed from V and 9 bases from J, the gap between germline ends came to 23 bases. The CDR3 DNA reads TGTGCCAGCAGTCCCACCCCGGGACTCCATGCCCGGCCCCAGCATTTT. Its protein is CASSPTPGLHARPQHF.

For the CDR3, the DNA is TGTGCCAGCAGCTTAGGACTACAAAACACAGATACGCAGTATTTT. The encoded protein is CASSLGLQNTDTQYF. The gene calls are TRBV11-3 and TRBJ2-3, with D possibly matching TRBD2 (5 bases). CDR1 and CDR2 (germline): SGHNT, YENEEA. CDR3 size: 15 residues. V shed 1 base and J shed 2 bases, with 10 bases lying between them.

The J gene is TRBJ2-1, the V gene TRBV2; D may be TRBD2 (6 bases). The germline gives CDR1 SNHLY, CDR2 FYNNEI. The V end lost 7 bases, the J end lost 3 bases, and 10 bases lay between the germline ends. CDR3 length: 13 residues. CDR3 coding DNA: TGTGCCAGCACCAGGGACTTCTACAATGAGCAGTTCTTC. This translates into CASTRDFYNEQFF.

The V and J genes are TRBV5-1 and TRBJ2-7, with 14 bases fitting TRBD2. The CDR3 loop spans 15 amino acids. J gave up 6 bases and V 4 bases, and 6 bases lay outside the gene matches. Germline V gene lookup returns CDR1 SGHRS and CDR2 YFSETQ. CDR3 in amino acids: CASSPLGTSGSEQYF. The CDR3 DNA follows: TGCGCCAGCAGCCCGCTAGGGACTAGCGGGAGCGAGCAGTACTTC.